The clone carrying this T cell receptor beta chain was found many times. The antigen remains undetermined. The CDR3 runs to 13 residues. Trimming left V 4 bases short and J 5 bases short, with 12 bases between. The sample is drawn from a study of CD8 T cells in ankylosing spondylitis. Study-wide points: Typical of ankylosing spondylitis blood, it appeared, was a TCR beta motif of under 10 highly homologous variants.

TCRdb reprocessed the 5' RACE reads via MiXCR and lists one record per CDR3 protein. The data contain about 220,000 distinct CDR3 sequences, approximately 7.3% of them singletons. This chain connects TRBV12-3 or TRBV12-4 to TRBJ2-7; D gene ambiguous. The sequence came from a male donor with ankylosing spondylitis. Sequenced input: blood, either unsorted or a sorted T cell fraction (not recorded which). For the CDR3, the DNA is TGTGCCAGCAGTTCCAAAGATTCGGACGAGCAGTACTTC. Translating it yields CASSSKDSDEQYF.